This T cell receptor beta chain was obtained from a study of technical replicates of blood from several donors. Clones were sequenced by immunoSEQ multiplex PCR, and TCRdb holds only the in-frame ones, with some missing. The table lists about 13,000 clones, 80% to 90% of them singletons. This CDR3 has 13 residues. The V gene's germline CDR1 is GTSNPN and CDR2 SVGIG (reference sequence). The germline V and J ends were trimmed by 2 bases and 6 bases, with 11 bases remaining between them. The clonotype originates from a human donor in good health. The chain uses TRBV30 and TRBJ1-5, with D uncertain. The sequenced sample was PBMCs. CDR3 in amino acids: CAWSFTPGQPQHF. Written as DNA, the CDR3 is TGTGCCTGGAGTTTCACCCCGGGTCAGCCCCAGCATTTT.